The 8 T cell receptor beta chains below come from one sample, sequenced in a study of blood T cell repertoires in COVID-19. Clones were read by immunoSEQ multiplex PCR, and TCRdb kept only the in-frame ones, dropping some. The sample records about 100,000 clones, about 91% being singletons. The source material was peripheral blood. These receptors were taken from a man between 45 and 60 years old with active or convalescent COVID-19.

CDR3: CSVDMGGLGGYTF. The CDR3 bases are TGCAGCGTTGATATGGGGGGATTGGGTGGCTACACCTTC. The V and J genes are TRBV29-1 and TRBJ1-2; TRBD1 might be the D (5 bases). Between the trimmed V and J ends, which lost 3 bases and 7 bases, there was a span of 15 bases. The germline gives CDR1 SQVTM, CDR2 ANQGSEA. This CDR3 contains 13 residues.

The chain joins TRBV9 to TRBJ2-4; TRBD2 matches 8 bases. CDR1 and CDR2 from the germline V gene are SGDLS and YYNGEE. This CDR3 contains 14 residues. J lost 7 bases, V lost 4 bases, and 7 bases had no gene match. The CDR3 DNA reads as TGTGCCAGCAGCCCTCGGTCGGGGGGGAACATTCAGTACTTC. As protein: CASSPRSGGNIQYF. The full variable domain, completed using reference TRBV9 and TRBJ2-4, is DSGVTQTPKHLITATGQRVTLRCSPRSGDLSVYWYQQSLDQGLQFLIQYYNGEERAKGNILERFSAQQFPDLHSELNLSSLELGDSALYFCASSPRSGGNIQYFGAGTRLSVL.

The genes are TRBV7-8 and TRBJ1-5; 9 bases align to TRBD1. The germline V gene encodes CDR1 SGHVS and CDR2 FQNEAQ. This CDR3 is built from 14 residues. V lost 5 bases to trimming and J lost 6 bases; unmatched junction nucleotides: 5. The CDR3 sequence is CASSPQGAVQPQHF. CDR3 in DNA: TGTGCCAGCAGCCCACAGGGGGCGGTTCAGCCCCAGCATTTT.

The chain carries TRBV29-1 and TRBJ1-2; possible D gene TRBD1, 6 bases. V was shortened by 6 bases and J by 0 bases, with 17 bases between the two germline ends. The CDR3 sequence is 15 residues long. Per the germline V gene, CDR1 is SQVTM and CDR2 is ANQGSEA. This CDR3 reads CSVPKGGTPNYGYTF. The CDR3 bases are TGCAGCGTCCCTAAGGGGGGGACCCCTAACTATGGCTACACCTTC.

This rearrangement joins TRBV10-1 to TRBJ1-2; the D gene is possibly TRBD1 (6 bases). V gave up 2 bases and J gave up 8 bases, with 15 bases separating them. Germline CDR1 reads WNHNN; CDR2 reads SYGVQD (reference sequence). CDR3 length: 14 residues. The DNA of the CDR3 is TGCGCCAGCAGTGAGACAGGGCGGTTAGTCGGCTACACCTTC. Translation gives CASSETGRLVGYTF.

This clone was counted a single time. The chain recombines TRBV11-3 with TRBJ1-3; D might be TRBD1 (6 bases). Trimming shortened V by 1 base and J by 2 bases, and 9 bases separated the two germline ends. This CDR3 has 15 amino acids. Germline CDR1 is SGHNT and CDR2 is YENEEA. The DNA of the CDR3 is TGTGCCAGCAGCTTAGTGTCAGGGGCTGGAAACACCATATATTTT. It yields the protein CASSLVSGAGNTIYF.

The rearrangement joins TRBV12-5 to TRBJ1-1, with unresolved D. CDR3 length equals 12 residues. Between the trimmed V and J ends, which lost 2 bases and 3 bases, there was a span of 4 bases. Germline V gene sequence: CDR1 LGHNT, CDR2 FRNRAP. CDR3 in DNA: TGTGCTAGTGGTTTGCCGGACACTGAAGCTTTCTTT. Its translation: CASGLPDTEAFF.

This clone showed up just a few times. The gene calls are TRBV27 and TRBJ2-3, with 7 bases aligning to TRBD2. CDR3 size: 14 residues. Per germline, CDR1 MNHEY and CDR2 SMNVEV (reference sequence). Unmatched junction bases numbered 8, after V lost 8 bases and J lost 3 bases. The CDR3 sequence is CASAQRDGTDTQYF. For the CDR3, the DNA is TGTGCCAGCGCCCAGCGGGATGGAACAGATACGCAGTATTTT.